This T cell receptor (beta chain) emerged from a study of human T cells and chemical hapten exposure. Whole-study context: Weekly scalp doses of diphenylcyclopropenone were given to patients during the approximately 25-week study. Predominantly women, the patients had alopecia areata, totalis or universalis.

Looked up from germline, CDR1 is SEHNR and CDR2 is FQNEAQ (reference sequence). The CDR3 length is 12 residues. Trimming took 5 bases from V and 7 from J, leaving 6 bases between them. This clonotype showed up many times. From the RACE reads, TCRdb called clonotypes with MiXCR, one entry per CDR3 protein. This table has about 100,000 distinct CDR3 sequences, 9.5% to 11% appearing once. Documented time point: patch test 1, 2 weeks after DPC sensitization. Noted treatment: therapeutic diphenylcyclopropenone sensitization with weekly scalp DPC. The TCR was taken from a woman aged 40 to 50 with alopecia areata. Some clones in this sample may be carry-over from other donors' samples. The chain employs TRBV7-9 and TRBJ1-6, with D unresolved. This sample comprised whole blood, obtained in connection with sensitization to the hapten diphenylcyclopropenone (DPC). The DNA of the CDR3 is TGTGCCAGCAGCCGCCGAAATTCACCCCTCCACTTT. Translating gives CASSRRNSPLHF.